This entry lists 15 T cell receptor beta chains sequenced from one sample in a study of Ad26.COV2.S vaccination and SARS-CoV-2 variants. The treatment: some 20 received Ad26.COV2.S at low or high dose, single or two shots; 5 received placebo; per-sample allocation not given. Collection of samples fell on day 63 after the first vaccine or placebo injection. Repertoires were generated with immunoSEQ multiplex PCR, while TCRdb's copy carries only in-frame clones and drops some. The sample holds roughly 330,000 clones, 90% seen once. Specimen: peripheral blood, collected in a trial of Ad26.COV2.S vaccine versus placebo. These receptors originate from a person aged 18-60 years who received the Ad26.COV2.S COVID-19 vaccine or a placebo.

The rearrangement links TRBV6-1 to TRBJ2-3; possible D gene TRBD1, 5 bases. Germline CDR1 and CDR2: MNHNS and SASEGT. Trimming shortened V by 2 bases and J by 6 bases, and 12 bases separated the two germline ends. There are 14 residues in the CDR3. CDR3 DNA sequence: TGTGCCAGCAGTGAATCTGGGGCAGCGGATACGCAGTATTTT. Translation gives CASSESGAADTQYF.

The chain uses TRBV6-5 and TRBJ2-3, with no clear D. Trimming stripped 3 bases from V and 5 bases from J, with 9 bases between. The CDR3 spans 13 residues. Looked up from germline, CDR1 is MNHEY and CDR2 is SVGAGI. The chain's CDR3 is CASSYGGVDTQYF. The CDR3 nucleotides read TGTGCCAGCAGTTATGGTGGGGTAGATACGCAGTATTTT.

This rearrangement joins TRBV28 to TRBJ1-2; no clear D gene. V lost 5 bases and J lost 8, with 27 bases in between. Looked up from germline, CDR1 is MDHEN and CDR2 is SYDVKM. The CDR3 loop spans 17 amino acids. This CDR3 is CASSTKKNIPTRSGYTF. For the CDR3, the DNA is TGTGCCAGCAGTACCAAAAAGAACATCCCGACTAGGAGCGGCTACACCTTC.

This sequence joins TRBV20-1 and TRBJ2-3; 9 positions match TRBD2. The CDR3 has 17 residues. V shed 3 bases and J 0 bases; nucleotides not matched to a gene: 10. Germline V CDR1 and CDR2: DFQATT, SNEGSKA (reference sequence). DNA for the CDR3: TGCAGTGCTAGTAGATTTAGCGGGGGAACTAGCACAGATACGCAGTATTTT. Its protein product is CSASRFSGGTSTDTQYF.

This clone was detected only a few times. The CDR3 coding sequence is TGTGCCAGCAGTGAAGTGGGGACAGGGTCCTACGAGCAGTACTTC. Its protein is CASSEVGTGSYEQYF. The chain has TRBV6-1 and TRBJ2-7; 9 bases are a match to TRBD1. J lost 1 base, V lost 1 base, and 2 bases had no gene match. The CDR3 loop spans 15 amino acids. Per the germline V gene, CDR1 is MNHNS and CDR2 is SASEGT.

The chain has TRBV18 and TRBJ1-1, with D unresolved. The germline CDR1 and CDR2 sequences are KGHSH and LQKENI. This CDR3 contains 12 residues. V lost 4 bases to trimming and J lost 0 bases, with 3 bases between them. CDR3 in amino acids: CASSLLNTEAFF. For the CDR3, the DNA is TGTGCCAGCTCACTACTGAACACTGAAGCTTTCTTT.

The chain uses TRBV7-2 and TRBJ2-1; D is uncertain. Germline lookup yields CDR1 SGHTA and CDR2 FQGNSA. The germline V and J ends were trimmed by 0 bases and 12 bases, with 12 bases remaining between them. The CDR3 sequence is 13 residues long. CDR3 sequence (DNA): TGTGCCAGCAGCTTAGCAAGTGGGTCAGGGCAGTTCTTC. Protein: CASSLASGSGQFF.

The chain uses TRBV18 and TRBJ1-1, with unresolved D. Trimming cost V 5 bases and J 4 bases, with 11 bases left between them. The CDR3 has 13 residues. Germline loops: CDR1 KGHSH, CDR2 LQKENI. The CDR3 DNA follows: TGTGCCAGCTCATTCGATCAGATCACTGAAGCTTTCTTT. This sequence encodes CASSFDQITEAFF.

The chain recombines TRBV24-1 with TRBJ1-2, with D possibly matching TRBD1 (5 bases). Trimming removed 5 bases at V and 2 bases at J, with 17 bases between. There are 16 residues in the CDR3. Germline V lookup: CDR1 KGHDR, CDR2 SFDVKD. The DNA of the CDR3 is TGTGCCACCAGTGCCCTGGGGCATCTAGTCAACTATGGCTACACCTTC. Protein product: CATSALGHLVNYGYTF.

The chain links TRBV12-2 to TRBJ1-2; TRBD1, the table's D call, was not compared with the DNA. TRBV12-2 is shown as a pseudogene. The CDR3 sequence is 16 residues long. This CDR3 reads CASRLARDRELLGYTF. The CDR3 coding sequence is TGTGCAAGTCGCTTAGCGAGGGACAGAGAGTTGCTAGGCTACACCTTC.

This clone was picked up one time. The chain joins TRBV4-3 to TRBJ1-1, with unresolved D. CDR1 LGHNA and CDR2 YSLEER come from the germline V gene. The CDR3 has 16 amino acids. V lost 1 base to trimming and J lost 3 bases, with 15 bases between them. CDR3 amino acids: CASSQVGRVMDTEAFF. For the CDR3, the DNA is TGCGCCAGCAGCCAAGTGGGTAGGGTAATGGACACTGAAGCTTTCTTT.

This chain joins TRBV25-1 and TRBJ1-1, with D perhaps matching TRBD1 (6 bases). The CDR3 contains 15 residues. The V gene lost 2 bases and the J gene lost 1 base, with 11 bases spanning the gap. Germline V gene lookup returns CDR1 MGHDK and CDR2 SYGVNS. CDR3 in amino acids: CASSEQGIKNTEAFF. In DNA, the CDR3 is TGTGCCAGCAGTGAACAGGGGATAAAGAACACTGAAGCTTTCTTT.

This clone showed up just once. The chain employs TRBV7-2 and TRBJ2-1, with TRBD2 as a possible D gene (6 bases). Germline-derived CDR1 and CDR2 are SGHTA and FQGNSA. The CDR3 loop spans 15 amino acids. V was clipped by 1 base and J by 7 bases, with 14 bases between them. The CDR3 nucleotides are TGTGCCAGCAGCTTAGTGCAGGGACTTAAGAATGAGCAGTTCTTC. Its protein product is CASSLVQGLKNEQFF.

The chain has TRBV18 and TRBJ2-7; possible D gene TRBD2, 5 bases. The CDR3 is 13 residues long. Germline CDR1 reads KGHSH; CDR2 reads LQKENI. V was pared by 1 base and J by 7 bases, with 11 bases between. The CDR3 DNA is TGTGCCAGCTCACCACAGGGAGCATGGGAGCAGTACTTC. Its translation is CASSPQGAWEQYF.

The V call is TRBV4-3, the J call TRBJ2-1; TRBD1 matches at 8 bases. Germline V lookup: CDR1 LGHNA, CDR2 YSLEER. With V trimmed by 4 bases and J by 7 bases, 9 bases remained unmatched. This CDR3 region has 15 residues. The CDR3, as DNA: TGCGCCAGCAGCCCAGACAGGGGATTCACAAATGAGCAGTTCTTC. This translates into CASSPDRGFTNEQFF.